One sample yielded the 30 T cell receptor beta chains listed below, sequenced in a study of T cell repertoires in cytomegalovirus infection. TCRdb processed the reads anew with MiXCR; each CDR3 protein has one entry. The sample shows 500,000 or so distinct CDR3 sequences, 15% to 20% of them seen only once. Sequenced material: CD8+ T cells from PBMCs. These receptors all stem from a human donor in good health (CMV status not recorded). Some clones in this sample may be carry-over from other donors' samples.

This clonotype was counted at least ten times. The chain uses TRBV11-2 and TRBJ2-7; D is uncertain. The germline gives CDR1 SGHAT, CDR2 FQNNGV. The CDR3 sequence is 16 residues long. Deletions cut 0 bases from V and 2 bases from J, with 14 bases between. CDR3 coding DNA: TGTGCCAGCAGCTTAGAGATGGCGGCAGGCACCTACGAGCAGTACTTC. The encoded protein is CASSLEMAAGTYEQYF.

There are a few counts of this clonotype. The J gene is TRBJ2-3, the V gene TRBV6-6; TRBD2 matches 8 bases. The CDR3 has 15 residues. Per germline, CDR1 MNHNY and CDR2 SVGAGI (reference sequence). The V gene end was trimmed by 2 bases and the J gene end by 2 bases; junction bases not matched to a gene: 3. Here the CDR3 DNA reads TGTGCCAGCAGTTACGGGACTAGAGTCACAGATACGCAGTATTTT. This translates into CASSYGTRVTDTQYF.

This clonotype appeared many times. The J gene is TRBJ2-3, the V gene TRBV7-6; 9 bases agree with TRBD2. The CDR3 runs to 16 residues. Per the germline V gene, CDR1 is SGHVS and CDR2 is FNYEAQ. V gave up 6 bases and J gave up 5 bases; unmatched junction bases: 12. CDR3 in DNA: TGTGCCAGCAGGGGAAAAGGGCGGGGGGGCCGAGATACGCAGTATTTT. Protein sequence: CASRGKGRGGRDTQYF.

The chain uses TRBV2 and TRBJ2-1; either TRBD1 or TRBD2 may fit D (5 bases each). This CDR3 spans 13 amino acids. The germline V gene has CDR1 SNHLY and CDR2 FYNNEI. V was trimmed by 4 bases and J by 7 bases, leaving 11 bases between them. The CDR3 DNA reads as TGTGCCAGCAGTGTTGGGGGATGGAATGAGCAGTTCTTC. Its translation: CASSVGGWNEQFF.

This chain connects TRBV3-1 to TRBJ2-1; TRBD2 matches at 8 bases. CDR3 size: 15 residues. Germline-derived CDR1 and CDR2 are LGHDT and YNNKEL (reference sequence). V was pared by 3 bases and J by 5 bases, with 6 bases of the junction left unmatched. The CDR3: CASSHAGGFHNEQFF. The CDR3 DNA reads TGTGCCAGCAGCCACGCGGGAGGATTCCACAATGAGCAGTTCTTC.

This chain connects TRBV29-1 to TRBJ2-7; the D is unclear. V was pared by 3 bases and J by 2 bases, with 8 bases between. This CDR3 is 12 amino acids long. CDR1 SQVTM and CDR2 ANQGSEA come from the germline V gene. The CDR3 loop is CSVEQEPYEQYF. CDR3 bases: TGCAGCGTTGAGCAGGAACCCTACGAGCAGTACTTC.

Concerning this clonotype itself: A read error may be the cause here, since a much bigger clone is one base away. The chain carries TRBV12-3 or TRBV12-4 and TRBJ2-1; D remains unclear. The V and J ends lost 10 bases and 5 bases respectively, with 21 bases between them. The CDR3 contains 15 residues. CDR3 DNA: TGTGCCAACACCATCCTCTATGGAGCACACAATGAGCAGTTCTTC. It translates to CANTILYGAHNEQFF.

This clonotype has at least ten counts. The chain employs TRBV27 and TRBJ1-2, with D perhaps TRBD1 (5 bases). Germline assignment: CDR1 MNHEY and CDR2 SMNVEV (reference sequence). V was shortened by 6 bases and J by 8 bases, with 25 bases between the two germline ends. The CDR3 contains 16 residues. CDR3 sequence (DNA): TGTGCCAGCAGCGGCCGCCGGGACCTAGGTAGCCGCGGCTACACCTTC. Translation gives CASSGRRDLGSRGYTF.

This clonotype has a count of ten or more. The genes are TRBV7-9 and TRBJ2-3; D unresolved. Trimming removed 2 bases at V and 0 bases at J, with 3 bases between. The CDR3 has 13 residues. CDR1 SEHNR and CDR2 FQNEAQ come from the germline V gene (reference sequence). The CDR3 spells CASSLWSTDTQYF. In DNA, the CDR3 is TGTGCCAGCAGCTTATGGAGCACAGATACGCAGTATTTT.

This clonotype was found many times. This rearrangement joins TRBV7-9 to TRBJ1-1, with D possibly matching TRBD1 (6 bases). CDR3 length: 16 amino acids. Germline V gene lookup returns CDR1 SEHNR and CDR2 FQNEAQ (reference sequence). The V end was cut by 0 bases, the J end by 2 bases, with 13 bases between. The CDR3 loop reads CASSLAPGAANTEAFF. The CDR3 DNA sequence: TGTGCCAGCAGCTTAGCGCCAGGGGCGGCTAACACTGAAGCTTTCTTT. The full variable domain, rest sourced from reference TRBV7-9 and TRBJ1-1, is DTGVSQNPRHKITKRGQNVTFRCDPISEHNRLYWYRQTLGQGPEFLTYFQNEAQLEKSRLLSDRFSAERPKGSFSTLEIQRTEQGDSAMYLCASSLAPGAANTEAFFGQGTRLTVV.

In this sample, this clonotype turned up many times. This chain's CDR3 is CASSLTHDRGGTEAFF. CDR3 DNA: TGTGCCAGCAGCCTCACCCACGACCGAGGCGGCACTGAAGCTTTCTTT. The V and J genes are TRBV12-3 or TRBV12-4 and TRBJ1-1; D is uncertain. The CDR3 runs 16 residues. The V end lost 6 bases, the J end lost 4 bases, and 21 bases lay between the germline ends.

Only a few counts were recorded for this clonotype. The chain employs TRBV27 and TRBJ1-1; unclear D gene. Trimming took 7 bases from V and 0 from J, leaving 9 bases between them. Per the germline V gene, CDR1 is MNHEY and CDR2 is SMNVEV (reference sequence). The CDR3 is 13 residues long. The CDR3 DNA reads as TGTGCCAGCACTCAGAACTTGAACACTGAAGCTTTCTTT. This codes for CASTQNLNTEAFF.

This clonotype was picked up many times. The chain recombines TRBV28 with TRBJ2-6; maybe TRBD2 (6 bases). Germline lookup yields CDR1 MDHEN and CDR2 SYDVKM. The V end lost 3 bases, the J end lost 2 bases, and 8 bases lay between the germline ends. The CDR3 has 15 amino acids. CDR3 protein: CASSFGGTGANVLTF. The CDR3, as DNA: TGTGCCAGCAGTTTCGGGGGTACTGGGGCCAACGTCCTGACTTTC.

In its sample, this clonotype was seen a few times. The chain uses TRBV29-1 and TRBJ2-2; tentatively, D is TRBD1 or TRBD2 (7 bases each). This CDR3 region has 14 residues. V was clipped by 7 bases and J by 6 bases, with 18 bases between them. Germline values: CDR1 SQVTM, CDR2 ANQGSEA. Here the CDR3 DNA reads TGCAGCGCCGCAGGGGGGGGTAAAGCCGGGGAGCTGTTTTTT. Amino acids: CSAAGGGKAGELFF.

V gene TRBV9 combines with J gene TRBJ2-7; D is possibly TRBD2 (7 bases). The CDR3 is 14 residues long. The germline V and J ends were trimmed by 3 bases and 5 bases, with 15 bases remaining between them. CDR1 and CDR2 (germline): SGDLS, YYNGEE. Here the CDR3 DNA reads TGTGCCAGCAGCGGGGGGGGCAGGGCCCACGAGCAGTACTTC. Translating gives CASSGGGRAHEQYF.

In this sample, this clonotype turned up many times. Here the CDR3 DNA reads TGTGCCAGCAGCCTTACAGGGACTGGGGCCAACGTCCTGACTTTC. It is translated as CASSLTGTGANVLTF. The rearrangement uses TRBV14 and TRBJ2-6; tentative D call: TRBD1 (6 bases). CDR3 size: 15 residues. Between the trimmed V and J ends, which lost 4 bases and 2 bases, there was a span of 9 bases. Germline CDR1 SGHDN, CDR2 FVKESK.

This clonotype was counted a few times. V is TRBV5-6 and J is TRBJ1-1; TRBD1 matches 8 bases. The germline CDR1 and CDR2 sequences are SGHDT and YYEEEE. The CDR3 runs 11 residues. Trimming at V came to 4 bases and at J to 10 bases, leaving 3 bases not matched to a gene. The chain's CDR3 is CASSEQGVAFF. CDR3 nucleotide sequence: TGTGCCAGCAGCGAACAGGGGGTAGCTTTCTTT.

The rearrangement uses TRBV12-5 and TRBJ1-2; no firm D call. Deletions cut 7 bases from V and 6 bases from J, with 21 bases between. CDR3 size: 15 residues. Germline V lookup: CDR1 LGHNT, CDR2 FRNRAP. Written as DNA, the CDR3 is TGTGCTAGTGCCGTTGACCTCCGGGAGAGGGATGGCTACACCTTC. This gives the protein CASAVDLRERDGYTF.

With respect to this clonotype: A much more abundant neighbour one base away suggests this may be a read error. The V call is TRBV7-6, the J call TRBJ2-2; TRBD2 aligns across 7 bases. Germline V CDR1 and CDR2: SGHVS, FNYEAQ. The CDR3 has 11 amino acids. The CDR3 spells CASKSGGGLFF. The DNA for the CDR3 is TGTGCCAGCAAGAGTGGCGGGGGGCTGTTTTTT. Together with reference TRBV7-6 and TRBJ2-2, the CDR3 gives the full variable domain: GAGVSQSPRYKVTKRGQDVALRCDPISGHVSLYWYRQALGQGPEFLTYFNYEAQQDKSGLPNDRFSAERPEGSISTLTIQRTEQRDSAMYRCASKSGGGLFFGEGSRLTVL.

Many counts were recorded for this clonotype. J is TRBJ2-1 and V is TRBV28; TRBD2 agrees at 10 bases. Germline CDR1 reads MDHEN; CDR2 reads SYDVKM. The CDR3 loop spans 16 amino acids. V trimming: 7 bases; J trimming: 2 bases; junction bases outside the gene matches: 8. CDR3 sequence: CASNEPGLAPYNEQFF. Here the CDR3 DNA reads TGTGCCAGCAACGAACCGGGACTAGCGCCCTACAATGAGCAGTTCTTC.

This clonotype was seen more than once but under ten times. The rearrangement joins TRBV15 to TRBJ2-1, with D tentatively TRBD1 or TRBD2 (5 bases each). The CDR3 is 15 amino acids. Per the germline V gene, CDR1 is LNHNV and CDR2 is YYDKDF (reference sequence). Trimming took 0 bases from V and 2 from J, leaving 8 bases between them. CDR3 sequence: CATSRDRDPYNEQFF. For the CDR3, the DNA is TGTGCCACCAGCAGAGATAGGGACCCCTACAATGAGCAGTTCTTC.

This clonotype was recorded many times. This CDR3 reads CASSVNGGLGAAEQFF. DNA of the CDR3: TGTGCCAGCAGCGTTAACGGGGGACTAGGCGCGGCTGAGCAGTTCTTC. The V call is TRBV7-6, the J call TRBJ2-1; 8 bases are shared with TRBD2. CDR1 and CDR2 from the germline V gene are SGHVS and FNYEAQ. CDR3 length: 16 residues. The V and J ends lost 5 bases and 9 bases, in that order; junction bases with no gene match: 15.

This clonotype was observed many times. The V and J genes are TRBV7-6 and TRBJ2-2; 11 bases align to TRBD2. The CDR3 totals 18 residues. Per the germline V gene, CDR1 is SGHVS and CDR2 is FNYEAQ. V gave up 1 base and J gave up 1 base; unmatched junction bases: 5. The CDR3 bases are TGTGCCAGCAGCTTAGATGGCGGACTAGCGGGGAACACCGGGGAGCTGTTTTTT. It specifies CASSLDGGLAGNTGELFF.

V is TRBV4-1 and J is TRBJ2-1; D may be TRBD2 (5 bases). CDR3 length: 17 amino acids. Looked up from germline, CDR1 is MGHRA and CDR2 is YSYEKL. Trimming cost V 6 bases and J 2 bases, with 20 bases left between them. Written as DNA, the CDR3 is TGCGCCAGCAGTCCAAAACCGGGATCCAGGACCTACAATGAGCAGTTCTTC. Amino acids: CASSPKPGSRTYNEQFF.

A few counts support this clonotype. CDR3 sequence reads: CASSERVAGSGYEQYF. The CDR3 bases are TGTGCCAGCAGTGAACGGGTCGCAGGGTCGGGCTACGAGCAGTACTTC. The rearrangement links TRBV2 to TRBJ2-7; TRBD1 might be the D (5 bases). The CDR3 has 16 amino acids. Trimming left V 2 bases short and J 3 bases short, with 17 bases between. Germline V gene sequence: CDR1 SNHLY, CDR2 FYNNEI.

This clonotype was detected ten times or more. The chain recombines TRBV7-9 with TRBJ2-7; D might be TRBD1 (6 bases). CDR1 is SEHNR and CDR2 is FQNEAQ in the germline V gene (reference sequence). V dropped 4 bases and J dropped 3 bases, with 10 bases sitting between them. This CDR3 comprises 13 residues. CDR3 amino acids: CASSSWTVYEQYF. Here the CDR3 DNA reads TGTGCCAGCAGCTCCTGGACAGTCTACGAGCAGTACTTC. The whole variable domain, remainder taken from reference TRBV7-9 and TRBJ2-7, is DTGVSQNPRHKITKRGQNVTFRCDPISEHNRLYWYRQTLGQGPEFLTYFQNEAQLEKSRLLSDRFSAERPKGSFSTLEIQRTEQGDSAMYLCASSSWTVYEQYFGPGTRLTVT.

In this sample, this clonotype turned up many times. This rearrangement joins TRBV5-6 to TRBJ1-6; 8 bases line up with TRBD1. With 4 bases clipped from V and 4 bases from J, the junction kept 4 bases outside the gene matches. The germline V gene has CDR1 SGHDT and CDR2 YYEEEE. This CDR3 comprises 15 residues. The CDR3 bases are TGTGCCAGCAGCGTGGGACAGGCTTATAATTCACCCCTCCACTTT. Residues: CASSVGQAYNSPLHF.

This clonotype has at least ten counts. V gene TRBV12-3 or TRBV12-4 combines with J gene TRBJ2-7; 12 nucleotides agree with TRBD1. The ends lost 6 bases at V and 9 bases at J; junction bases unmatched: 6. This CDR3 contains 13 residues. CDR3 bases: TGTGCCAGCAGCCAAGGGACAGGGGGCGTGCAGTACTTC. This translates into CASSQGTGGVQYF.

This clonotype was observed many times. The V gene is TRBV7-3, the J gene TRBJ2-1; tentative D call: TRBD1 (5 bases). Between the trimmed V and J ends, which lost 1 base and 7 bases, there was a span of 14 bases. CDR3 length: 15 amino acids. Germline V gene lookup returns CDR1 SGHTA and CDR2 FQGTGA. The CDR3 protein is CASSLRQGFLNEQFF. As DNA, the CDR3 is TGTGCCAGCAGCTTAAGGCAGGGTTTTTTAAATGAGCAGTTCTTC.

In this sample, this clonotype turned up many times. The V and J genes are TRBV11-1 and TRBJ2-1, with D perhaps matching TRBD2 (5 bases). Per germline, CDR1 SGHAT and CDR2 FQDESV (reference sequence). The CDR3 contains 15 residues. Trimming cost V 5 bases and J 4 bases, with 15 bases left between them. This CDR3 reads CASSPDGSAYNEQFF. The CDR3, as DNA: TGTGCCAGCAGCCCTGATGGTAGCGCTTACAATGAGCAGTTCTTC.